This TCR beta chain originates from a study of cytomegalovirus exposure and HLA in healthy donors. Whole-study context: Of roughly 360 genotyped donors, about 81% grouped in the Caucasian-associated ancestry cluster. Findings and limits, study-wide: TCR beta V- and J-gene trimming was later associated with a missense DCLRE1C variant.

13 Jbeta primers and 60 Vbeta primers were used for the PCR. The repertoire was sequenced with immunoSEQ multiplex PCR; TCRdb's copy has only in-frame clones and lacks some. The profile shows about 97,000 clones, 65% to 85% of them singletons. Germline V gene data show CDR1 as SGHRS and CDR2 as YFSETQ. V was pared by 4 bases and J by 4 bases, with 5 bases of the junction left unmatched. This CDR3 has 14 amino acids. In regard to this clone: The antigen is not known.

This TCR was sampled from a middle-aged man in good health and CMV-seropositive. The sample was PBMCs. The gene calls are TRBV5-1 and TRBJ2-5; the match to TRBD1 covers 9 bases. This CDR3 is CASSPPDRGETQYF. CDR3 bases: TGCGCCAGCAGCCCCCCGGACAGGGGAGAGACCCAGTACTTC.